This passage covers 5 T cell receptor beta chains from one sample sequenced in a study of blood T cells in healthy people across ages. Through a sample-barcoded 5' primer and a J-beta primer mix, a second PCR was run for roughly 6 to 12 cycles. TCRdb processed the 5' RACE reads anew with MiXCR; each CDR3 protein has one entry. The sample consists of around 940,000 distinct CDR3 sequences, roughly 51% of them appearing once. The sequenced sample was blood. These receptors all come from an older woman in good health.

V and J are TRBV10-3 and TRBJ2-3, with TRBD2 matching over 8 bases. CDR1 ENHRY and CDR2 SYGVKD come from the germline V gene. This CDR3 has 16 residues. V lost 3 bases to trimming and J lost 3 bases; unmatched junction nucleotides: 8. CDR3 residues: CAISDPSGSGTDTQYF. CDR3 coding DNA: TGTGCCATCAGTGACCCGAGCGGGAGTGGAACAGATACGCAGTATTTT.

CDR3 in amino acids: CASSGAALRDYGYTF. CDR3 DNA sequence: TGTGCCAGCAGCGGGGCGGCACTCAGGGACTATGGCTACACCTTC. The V call is TRBV3-1, the J call TRBJ1-2; D possibly corresponds to TRBD1 (5 bases). Deletions cut 5 bases from V and 3 bases from J, with 16 bases between. The CDR3 has 15 amino acids. CDR1 LGHDT and CDR2 YNNKEL come from the germline V gene (reference sequence).

The chain carries TRBV30 and TRBJ2-3; 8 nucleotides agree with TRBD2. The V gene end was trimmed by 1 base and the J gene end by 8 bases; junction bases not matched to a gene: 5. Germline values: CDR1 GTSNPN, CDR2 SVGIG (reference sequence). This CDR3 has 13 residues. CDR3 amino acids: CAWSGGLDGTQYF. The DNA of the CDR3 is TGTGCCTGGAGTGGGGGACTAGATGGTACGCAGTATTTT.

J is TRBJ2-7 and V is TRBV10-3; TRBD2 aligns across 11 bases. From germline, CDR1 is ENHRY and CDR2 SYGVKD. The CDR3 has 15 residues. The V gene end was trimmed by 6 bases and the J gene end by 2 bases; junction bases not matched to a gene: 6. As DNA, the CDR3 is TGTGCCATCAGCGGAGGACTAGCGGGCCCCTACGAGCAGTACTTC. It is translated as CAISGGLAGPYEQYF.

The table lists this clonotype with a few counts. The chain couples TRBV5-1 to TRBJ2-3, with a possible D match to TRBD2 (6 bases). Deletions cut 0 bases from V and 4 bases from J, with 24 bases between. The CDR3 contains 19 residues. Germline CDR1 SGHRS, CDR2 YFSETQ. The CDR3 spells CASSLAVIRAGQKPDTQYF. DNA for the CDR3: TGCGCCAGCAGCTTGGCCGTAATAAGAGCGGGTCAGAAACCAGATACGCAGTATTTT.